The sequence of this T cell receptor beta chain was determined in a study of monozygotic twins with inflammatory bowel disease. Study results and caveats: There were differing immunosuppressive treatments, which may have added variability to patient repertoires. Evidence failed to back one strong IBD-linked signal or clonotype.

Comments on this clonotype: Its antigen is as yet unknown.

TCRdb re-called the 5' RACE reads and shows each CDR3 protein once, DNA omitted. Its table lists about 380,000 distinct CDR3 sequences. This CDR3 contains 14 residues. Per germline, CDR1 MNHNS and CDR2 SASEGT. This receptor was taken from a human donor with ulcerative colitis or Crohn's disease, or a healthy co-twin of an affected twin (not recorded which). The chain is built from TRBV6-1 and TRBJ2-6; absent DNA, TCRdb's TRBD1 call cannot be checked. Sequencing input: blood. The CDR3 loop reads CASRSPLRANVLTF.